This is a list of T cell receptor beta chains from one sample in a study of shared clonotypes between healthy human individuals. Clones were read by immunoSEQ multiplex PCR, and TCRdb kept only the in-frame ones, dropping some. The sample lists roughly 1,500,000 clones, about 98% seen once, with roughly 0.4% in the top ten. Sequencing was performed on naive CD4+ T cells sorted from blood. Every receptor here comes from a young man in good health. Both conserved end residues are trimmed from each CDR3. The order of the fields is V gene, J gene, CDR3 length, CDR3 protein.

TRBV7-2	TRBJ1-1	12	ASSPETMNTEAF
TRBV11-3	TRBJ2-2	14	ASSFGGFSDTGELF
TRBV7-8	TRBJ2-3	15	ASSWAGTGRSTDTQY
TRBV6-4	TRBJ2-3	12	ASSAGPYTDTQY
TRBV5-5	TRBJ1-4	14	ASQWAFMTTNEKLF
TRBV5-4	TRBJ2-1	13	ASSLGGSSYNEQF
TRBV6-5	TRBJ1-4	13	ASTPYIGTNEKLF
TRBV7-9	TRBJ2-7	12	ASSFEVSSYEQY
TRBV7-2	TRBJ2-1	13	ASSLTVSSYNEQF
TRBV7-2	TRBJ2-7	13	ASSLVSGSAGEQY
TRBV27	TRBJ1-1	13	ASSKTGRRDTEAF
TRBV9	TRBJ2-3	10	ASSGVAVTQY
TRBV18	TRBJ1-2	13	ASSPPDPANYGYT
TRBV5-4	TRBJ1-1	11	ASSLVGRVEAF
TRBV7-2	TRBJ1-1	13	ASSPQSGANTEAF
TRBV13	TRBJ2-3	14	ASSLVRTSGRNTQY
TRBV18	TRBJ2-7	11	ASSLRDAYEQY
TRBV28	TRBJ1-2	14	ASSFLEDSPNYGYT
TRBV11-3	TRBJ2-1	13	ASSLRTSGYNEQF
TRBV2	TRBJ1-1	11	ASSVQANTEAF
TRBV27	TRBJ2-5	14	ASAYSGTSIGETQY
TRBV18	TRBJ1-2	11	ASSQTGNYGYT
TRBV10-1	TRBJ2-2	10	ASSDFTGELF
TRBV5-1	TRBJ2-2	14	ASSLVDRGYTGELF
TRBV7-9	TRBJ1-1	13	ASSLVGAKDTEAF
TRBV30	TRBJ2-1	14	AWSVPDRVLYNEQF
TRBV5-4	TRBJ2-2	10	ASGRGSGELF
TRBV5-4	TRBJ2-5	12	ASRMTDRQETQY
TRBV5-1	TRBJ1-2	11	ASSPDRNYGYT
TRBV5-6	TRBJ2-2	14	ASSLSPGGPPGELF
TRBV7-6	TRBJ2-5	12	ASSSTGFGETQY
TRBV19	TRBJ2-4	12	ASRNQGAKNIQY
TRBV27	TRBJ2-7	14	ASSGGASGATYEQY
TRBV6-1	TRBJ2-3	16	ASSEIVLAGVGGDTQY
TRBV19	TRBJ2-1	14	ASSPEAGRSYNEQF
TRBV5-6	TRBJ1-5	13	ASSLGGLSNQPQH
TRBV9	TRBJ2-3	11	ASSVRNTDTQY
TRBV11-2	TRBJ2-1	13	ASNIRDTSYNEQF
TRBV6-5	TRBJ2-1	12	ASSYLDRANGQF
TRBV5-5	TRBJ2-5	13	ASSFSQGAGETQY
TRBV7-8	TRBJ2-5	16	ASRPAYSRDRIRETQY
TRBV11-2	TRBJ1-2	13	ASSLGGTANYGYT
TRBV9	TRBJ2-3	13	ASSTLDGGPDTQY
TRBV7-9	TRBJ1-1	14	ASTLGGGSMNTEAF
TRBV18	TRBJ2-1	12	ASSPRQGKNEQF
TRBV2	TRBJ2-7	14	ASSKTLSAGVGPQY
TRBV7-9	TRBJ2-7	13	ASSPVDITSYEQY
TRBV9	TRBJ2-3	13	ASSVGARHTDTQY
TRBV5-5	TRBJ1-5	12	ASSRTGGDQPQH
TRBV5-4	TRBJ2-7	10	AIRQGPYEQY
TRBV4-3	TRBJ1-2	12	ASSQDQGGAGYT
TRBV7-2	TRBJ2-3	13	ATSRLAGGADTQY
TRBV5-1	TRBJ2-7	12	ASSLEDREYEQY